The following is a TCR beta chain sequence with its context. Its antigen is unknown. These data belong to a study of T cell responses to AZD1222 COVID-19 vaccine. Study-wide results and caveats: Seropositive at baseline were only a handful of AZD1222 recipients.

The repertoire was sequenced with immunoSEQ multiplex PCR; TCRdb's copy has only in-frame clones and lacks some. The sample contains 70,000 to 100,000 clones, around 90% of which appear only once. Germline lookup yields CDR1 KGHSH and CDR2 LQKENI. This CDR3 is built from 17 residues. V was shortened by 1 base and J by 5 bases, with 17 bases between the two germline ends. V is TRBV18 and J is TRBJ2-2, with D perhaps being TRBD1 or TRBD2 (6 bases each). This TCR came from an adult who received the AZD1222 COVID-19 vaccine. The sample here was peripheral blood, taken 28 days after the second AZD1222 dose. For the CDR3, the DNA is TGTGCCAGCTCACCACAAGTCGGGGGCTCTTTGACCGGGGAGCTGTTTTTT. It encodes CASSPQVGGSLTGELFF.